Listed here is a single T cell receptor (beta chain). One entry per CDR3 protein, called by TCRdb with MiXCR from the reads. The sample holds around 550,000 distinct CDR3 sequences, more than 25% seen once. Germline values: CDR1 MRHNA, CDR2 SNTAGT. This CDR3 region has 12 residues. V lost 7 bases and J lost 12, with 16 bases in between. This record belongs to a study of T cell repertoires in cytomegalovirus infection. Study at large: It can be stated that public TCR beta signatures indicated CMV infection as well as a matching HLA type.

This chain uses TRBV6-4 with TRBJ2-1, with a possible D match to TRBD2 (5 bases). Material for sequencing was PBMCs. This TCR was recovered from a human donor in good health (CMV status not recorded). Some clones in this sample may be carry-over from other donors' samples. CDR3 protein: CASTPLGERQFF. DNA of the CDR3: TGTGCCAGCACCCCACTGGGAGAACGGCAGTTCTTC.